The clone carrying this T cell receptor beta chain appeared many times. Trimming cost V 2 bases and J 4 bases; bases outside gene matches: 9. Germline V lookup: CDR1 WSHSY, CDR2 SAAADI. This CDR3 contains 17 residues. These data come from a study of blood T cell repertoires in COVID-19. Study-level information: Acute and convalescent COVID-19 samples came from the United States, Italy and Spain. PBMCs, B-cell-depleted T cells, or T cells were the source of the cDNA or gDNA that made up the material.

The authors' processing: Scientists estimated how many nucleated cells there were by amplifying reference gene primers. This table comes from immunoSEQ multiplex PCR, and its TCRdb copy is limited to in-frame clones, with some not included. The DNA was the basis for D and trimming; V, J and clone size are from that table. The repertoire includes 110,000 or so clones, less than 85% of them detected once, and about 2.3% sits in the top ten. The clonotype was recovered from a man aged 45-65 years with acute or convalescent COVID-19. Sequencing used peripheral blood. This rearrangement joins TRBV10-2 to TRBJ1-3, with 9 bases that match TRBD1. The CDR3 coding sequence is TGCGCCAGCAGTGAGGTTTGGGACAGGGTGTCCGGAAACACCATATATTTT. Its translation is CASSEVWDRVSGNTIYF.